These T cell receptor beta chains were read from a single sample in a study of T cells in Graves' hyperthyroidism and ophthalmopathy. TCRdb analysed the multiplex PCR reads with MiXCR anew, one entry per CDR3 protein. The top ten clones hold 3.7% of a sample with 350,000 to 400,000 distinct CDR3 sequences, 15% to 20% of them seen once. The sample comprised blood. These receptor sequences come from a woman under 30 with Graves' hyperthyroidism. Both conserved end residues are part of each CDR3. The order of the fields is V gene, clone size, J gene, D gene, CDR3 protein, CDR3 DNA. A D gene is named only where the DNA matches it firmly. Clone size appears in some rows only: once, few, many, or a class for an expanded clone.

V gene: TRBV6-4
clone size: many
J gene: TRBJ2-7
D gene: TRBD2
CDR3 protein: CASRASPGLAGSYEQYF
CDR3 DNA: TGTGCCAGCAGAGCCTCCCCGGGACTAGCGGGAAGTTACGAGCAGTACTTC

V gene: TRBV28
clone size: many
J gene: TRBJ2-5
D gene: NA
CDR3 protein: CASSFSWRETQYF
CDR3 DNA: TGTGCCAGCAGTTTCTCGTGGAGAGAGACCCAGTACTTC

V gene: TRBV4-1
clone size: many
J gene: TRBJ2-5
D gene: NA
CDR3 protein: CASSQPRLGYQETQYF
CDR3 DNA: TGCGCCAGCAGCCAACCACGACTTGGTTACCAAGAGACCCAGTACTTC

V gene: TRBV2
clone size: many
J gene: TRBJ2-7
D gene: TRBD1
CDR3 protein: CASGVTRNRGRGLYEQYF
CDR3 DNA: TGTGCCAGCGGCGTAACACGTAACAGGGGGAGAGGGCTCTACGAGCAGTACTTC

V gene: TRBV6-1
clone size: many
J gene: TRBJ2-7
D gene: NA
CDR3 protein: CASSGQAYEQYF
CDR3 DNA: TGTGCCAGCAGTGGACAGGCCTACGAGCAGTACTTC

V gene: TRBV29-1
clone size: once
J gene: TRBJ2-7
D gene: NA
CDR3 protein: CIVETEATYEQYF
CDR3 DNA: TGCATCGTTGAAACAGAAGCTACCTACGAGCAGTACTTC

V gene: TRBV20-1
clone size: NA
J gene: TRBJ1-1
D gene: TRBD1
CDR3 protein: CSAPRGRGQTRAEAFF
CDR3 DNA: TGCAGTGCCCCACGAGGGAGGGGGCAGACCCGGGCTGAAGCTTTCTTT

V gene: TRBV12-3/TRBV12-4
clone size: many
J gene: TRBJ2-7
D gene: NA
CDR3 protein: CASSYGGLYSYEQYF
CDR3 DNA: TGTGCCAGCAGCTACGGGGGGCTCTACTCCTACGAGCAGTACTTC

V gene: TRBV6-1
clone size: many
J gene: TRBJ1-5
D gene: NA
CDR3 protein: CASSGTLGSNQPQHF
CDR3 DNA: TGTGCCAGCTCCGGGACTCTTGGAAGCAATCAGCCCCAGCATTTT

V gene: TRBV12-3/TRBV12-4
clone size: many
J gene: TRBJ1-1
D gene: NA
CDR3 protein: CASIGERSGAQMNTEAFF
CDR3 DNA: TGTGCCAGCATTGGGGAAAGGTCAGGGGCCCAGATGAACACTGAAGCTTTCTTT

V gene: TRBV5-1
clone size: many
J gene: TRBJ1-1
D gene: NA
CDR3 protein: CASSLRGFTEAFF
CDR3 DNA: TGCGCCAGCAGCTTAAGGGGGTTCACTGAAGCTTTCTTT

V gene: TRBV18
clone size: few
J gene: TRBJ1-1
D gene: TRBD1
CDR3 protein: CASSPTGAGSTEAFF
CDR3 DNA: TGTGCCAGCTCACCTACAGGGGCCGGAAGCACTGAAGCTTTCTTT

V gene: TRBV10-3
clone size: few
J gene: TRBJ1-5
D gene: TRBD1
CDR3 protein: CAIRDRGENQPQHF
CDR3 DNA: TGTGCCATACGAGACAGGGGGGAAAATCAGCCCCAGCATTTT

V gene: TRBV24-1
clone size: many
J gene: TRBJ1-5
D gene: NA
CDR3 protein: CATSDRGASNQPQHF
CDR3 DNA: TGTGCCACCAGTGATCGAGGGGCCAGCAATCAGCCCCAGCATTTT

V gene: TRBV18
clone size: many
J gene: TRBJ2-7
D gene: NA
CDR3 protein: CASGQRGKNEQYF
CDR3 DNA: TGTGCCAGCGGCCAAAGGGGAAAGAACGAGCAGTACTTC

V gene: TRBV13
clone size: many
J gene: TRBJ1-2
D gene: NA
CDR3 protein: CASSFGQQGYTF
CDR3 DNA: TGTGCCAGCAGCTTTGGACAGCAAGGCTACACCTTC

V gene: TRBV7-8
clone size: NA
J gene: TRBJ1-6
D gene: NA
CDR3 protein: CASSLGSTVNNSPLHF
CDR3 DNA: TGTGCCAGCAGCTTAGGGTCGACAGTAAACAATTCACCCCTCCACTTT

V gene: TRBV27
clone size: few
J gene: TRBJ1-2
D gene: NA
CDR3 protein: CASSLLGGLGYTF
CDR3 DNA: TGTGCCAGCAGTTTATTAGGCGGACTTGGCTACACCTTC

V gene: TRBV30
clone size: many
J gene: TRBJ2-5
D gene: TRBD2
CDR3 protein: CAWTSGHLGETQYF
CDR3 DNA: TGTGCCTGGACTAGCGGCCACCTAGGGGAGACCCAGTACTTC

V gene: TRBV5-1
clone size: many
J gene: TRBJ2-7
D gene: TRBD1
CDR3 protein: CASSIGLDRASSYEQYF
CDR3 DNA: TGCGCCAGCAGCATTGGGCTGGACAGGGCTTCCTCGTACGAGCAGTACTTC

V gene: TRBV30
clone size: many
J gene: TRBJ1-1
D gene: NA
CDR3 protein: CAWSEGVTEAFF
CDR3 DNA: TGTGCCTGGAGCGAGGGTGTGACTGAAGCTTTCTTT

V gene: TRBV9
clone size: NA
J gene: TRBJ2-5
D gene: NA
CDR3 protein: CASSVGVSQETQYF
CDR3 DNA: TGTGCCAGCAGCGTAGGGGTCAGCCAAGAGACCCAGTACTTC

V gene: TRBV6-5
clone size: NA
J gene: TRBJ2-7
D gene: NA
CDR3 protein: CASRLRGPYEQYF
CDR3 DNA: TGTGCCAGCAGGTTAAGGGGCCCCTACGAGCAGTACTTC

V gene: TRBV24-1
clone size: few
J gene: TRBJ2-2
D gene: NA
CDR3 protein: CATSDPSTGELCF
CDR3 DNA: TGTGCCACCAGTGATCCATCTACCGGGGAGCTGTGTTTT

V gene: TRBV27
clone size: many
J gene: TRBJ2-5
D gene: NA
CDR3 protein: CASSVFAGGETQYF
CDR3 DNA: TGTGCCAGCAGTGTATTTGCAGGAGGCGAGACCCAGTACTTC

V gene: TRBV7-3
clone size: few
J gene: TRBJ2-2
D gene: NA
CDR3 protein: CASSSRPNTGELFF
CDR3 DNA: TGTGCCAGCAGCTCAAGACCTAACACCGGGGAGCTGTTTTTT

V gene: TRBV6-1
clone size: many
J gene: TRBJ1-2
D gene: NA
CDR3 protein: CASSPIQDSYNHGYTF
CDR3 DNA: TGTGCCAGCAGCCCAATACAGGATTCCTATAATCACGGCTACACCTTC

V gene: TRBV2
clone size: many
J gene: TRBJ2-6
D gene: NA
CDR3 protein: CASIPSGANVLTF
CDR3 DNA: TGTGCCAGCATCCCTTCTGGGGCCAACGTCCTGACTTTC

V gene: TRBV9
clone size: few
J gene: TRBJ1-1
D gene: NA
CDR3 protein: CASSARQAGTEAFF
CDR3 DNA: TGTGCCAGCAGCGCCAGACAGGCGGGGACTGAAGCTTTCTTT